This T cell receptor (beta chain) is from a study of cytomegalovirus exposure and HLA in healthy donors (dated by TCRdb to the late 2010s). In terms of the full investigation: An earlier analysis of 587 of the donors reported 276 Gb of sequence data and 117 million unique TCR beta sequences obtained from about 170 million T cells. Around 300 gigabases of sequencing data and approximately 85 million unique TCR sequences were included in an early release covering about 700 HLA-typed donors. The genetic ancestry cluster associated with self-reported Caucasian donors included 81% of the 350 to 500 genotyped donors. The study aimed to test whether signatures of past pathogen exposure could be identified by cataloging public T cell receptors. The study profiled the T cell repertoires of more than 500 subjects by immunosequencing and related them to cytomegalovirus serostatus. Along with the roughly 670-subject first cohort, a separate validation cohort of 120 different subjects was used. High-throughput TCR immunosequencing, statistical association of individual TCRs with disease status, and machine learning were combined to predict cytomegalovirus infection status. In a later analysis, previously published TCR beta repertoires from 500 to 750 donors were re-analyzed and high-resolution HLA genotyping was added so that TCR occurrence patterns could be studied. The later analysis used no new phenotypic data to find candidate immune exposures, relying instead on TCR beta sequences and their occurrence across donors. An earlier analysis of around 540 of the donors applied high-throughput TCR beta sequencing to assess whether each TCR beta V gene segment acted as functional or pseudogenic. Alongside the repertoire data, information on donor age, sex, ethnicity and CMV serostatus was compiled. In a later genetic analysis, genome-wide SNP genotypes for about 65% of the roughly 700 donors were used, and that subset was treated as a discovery cohort. All discovery cohort repertoires had been generated on a single sequencing platform. Class I and class II HLA loci were covered by the typing at four-digit resolution. The number of donors typed differed by locus, with roughly 620-630 for A, B, C, DRB1 and DQB1, 522 for DQA1, some 570 for DPA1, and about 450 for DPB1. Four or five DR-DQ haplotypes were handled as single units for association and clustering, since linkage in the cohort was strong. On average, around 230,000 unique TCR beta nucleotide sequences were sequenced per donor among some 420 genotyped donors of the cohort, with approximately 18% of those sequences being non-productive.

The cohort consisted of 600 to 700 healthy bone marrow donors. At the time of sampling, every cohort member was nominally healthy, though immune exposures that went unrecorded were likely present. The donor tested CMV seropositive, placing the donor among the 290 or so seropositive members of the cohort. A peripheral blood sample was collected from each donor, and TCR beta sequencing was performed on peripheral blood mononuclear cells. Genomic DNA extraction from the blood cell samples was performed with the Qiagen DNeasy Blood Extraction Kit. Relative to germline, V is missing 4 bases and J is missing 6 bases, with 0 bases of the junction outside any gene match. The germline V gene (reference sequence) specifies SEHNR as CDR1 and FQNEAQ as CDR2. There are 12 amino acids in the CDR3, from cysteine to phenylalanine inclusive. The entry retains the CDR3 DNA only, 36 bases that are in frame from base 1.

As to this clone: What this receptor recognizes is not known. Base quality data are lacking; no much larger clone is found one base away.

Beyond this particular receptor, the publication reports: The classifier was reported to diagnose cytomegalovirus status with high specificity and sensitivity in both the original cohort and the validation cohort. A further reported finding was that TCR beta sequences accurately predicted the HLA-A and HLA-B alleles for most subjects in the first cohort. Some IMGT-functional V segments, including TRBV6-2 and TRBV6-3, could not be told apart with the 87-base-pair reads, so those segments were excluded. Presence/absence analyses assumed roughly uniform sequencing depth across donors, an assumption that may not hold. A later genetic analysis associated a missense DCLRE1C variant with V-gene and J-gene trimming of TCR beta chains, and an independent cohort replicated the association. In this cohort, only TCR beta chains were sequenced, and detectable features were limited by the absence of alpha or paired-chain data. When HLA alleles, especially DR and DQ, strongly co-occurred, TCR associations were difficult to assign to individual alleles. CMV serostatus was the only immune exposure information available for the cohort. In a later analysis, 15,000 to 20,000 TCR beta sequences were associated with specific HLA alleles at a false discovery rate of 0.05. Because some donors lacked HLA typing at each locus, the association tests relied only on the typed subset. In a later analysis, the rate of TCR association differed among HLA loci, with DRB1 alleles having the most associated TCRs and HLA-C alleles having the fewest. Three of the identified cytomegalovirus-associated TCR beta chains were confirmed in vitro to be specific for cytomegalovirus antigens. Compared with equally common non-associated chains, HLA-associated TCR beta chains in a later analysis were more clonally expanded and had lower generation probabilities. In an earlier analysis of 587 of the donors, most TCR beta V segments appeared in productive rearrangements about 90% or about 30% of the time, broadly matching IMGT annotations. According to a later analysis, parvovirus B19, influenza, CMV and Epstein-Barr virus appeared linked to several top co-occurrence clusters. The authors suggested that the approach could potentially be generalized to other disease states and immunological phenotypes. According to a later analysis, most CMV-associated TCR beta chains appeared to be HLA-restricted, and the HLA associations seemed to be driven largely by CMV exposure. Linkage disequilibrium might explain the correlated functional status among segregating V segments, but an unknown experimental factor could not be excluded. Across donors, most TCR sequences were observed very rarely, whereas some public TCRs were present in many individuals. A cluster of highly shared sequence variants was judged likely to be a technical artifact of the sequencing pipeline. Because counts were too low, 15 or so rarely observed V segments, including chromosome 9 orphons, were excluded from the earlier analysis of some 540 of the donors. Compared with the roughly 720-donor mean, donors in an Asian-associated ancestry cluster had fewer N-insertions in productive TCRs, according to a later genetic analysis. The study gave a list of about 170 TCR beta chains associated with cytomegalovirus.

The method behind the library was the immunoSEQ multiplex PCR assay. For the multiplex PCR, a mixture combining 60 forward primers for TCR Vbeta segments and 13 reverse primers for TCR Jbeta segments was used. The CDR3 region of rearranged TCR beta genes was amplified from genomic DNA by a multiplex PCR assay. Amplified TCR beta libraries were sequenced as 87-base-pair reads on the Illumina HiSeq System. For the original study's pipeline: A later analysis tallied roughly 80 million unique TCR beta chains across the 610 or so repertoires, and around 9.9 million of those chains were shared by two or more donors. Raw reads were error-corrected and collapsed into unique sequences with a nearest-neighbor algorithm that merged closely related sequences to remove PCR and sequencing errors. Alignment of CDR3 sequences to IMGT reference sequences was used to assign V, D and J gene segments. For a sequence to be retained, at least a six-nucleotide match to both a V gene segment and a J gene segment was required. Rearrangements were called productive when the CDR3 lacked stop codons and stayed in frame with V and J; all others were non-productive. CDR3 was defined by IMGT convention, running from the second conserved V-encoded cysteine to the conserved J-encoded phenylalanine. In an earlier analysis of just under 600 of the donors, sequences lacking an unambiguous match to a single V gene segment were excluded. An earlier analysis of a few hundred of the donors called V segments functional above 56.7% productive rearrangements and segregating when the between-donor standard deviation exceeded 5%. To diagnose cytomegalovirus status from the catalog of TCR beta chain sequences, a statistical classification framework was built. V and J gene assignment, in a later analysis, came from comparing TCR nucleotide sequences with IMGT/GENE-DB human TR gene sequences. A later analysis assigned CDR3 sequences and most-parsimonious VDJ recombination scenarios with the TCRdist pipeline. In a later analysis, each TCR beta chain was defined by its CDR3 amino acid sequence together with its V-gene family, and reads lacking a unique V-gene family were excluded. To address suspected cross-contamination and a sequencing artifact, a later analysis removed over 500 highly shared, low-generation-probability nucleotide sequences. For each public chain, a later analysis derived a clonal expansion index from normalized ranks of inferred template counts within each repertoire. In a later analysis, generation probabilities were computed using a VDJ recombination model fitted to out-of-frame rearrangements, and the results were checked against IGoR. In a later analysis, TCR-TCR, TCR-HLA and TCR-CMV co-occurrence was scored with hypergeometric tests, and a repertoire-size bias correction was applied to TCR pairs. False discovery rates were estimated in a later analysis by permuting HLA or CMV assignments 20 times. In a later analysis, co-occurring TCRs were grouped using DBSCAN, with TCRdist sequence similarity added in when clustering inside HLA-allele-positive subsets. For co-occurrence clustering, repertoires with fewer than 30,000 or more than 120,000 public chains were excluded, along with roughly 5 repertoires with anomalous nucleotide sharing. In its TCRdb copy, this immuneACCESS table keeps in-frame sequences only and misses some clones. Where compared with another copy, unresolved V genes explain less than half of these, and the others have no known cause. V, J and clone size derive from that table, while D and trimming were established from the DNA sequence. This sample gives roughly 75,000 clones in total; roughly 88% of them show up just once. Of the sample, approximately 20% falls within the top ten clones.

Recombination linked TRBV7-9 to TRBJ2-7; TRBD1 agrees with 10 junctional bases. Sequencing was carried out using PBMCs. This TCR was recovered from a man aged 65 to 79 in good health and CMV-seropositive. DNA sequence: TGTGCCAGCAGCTGGGACAGGGGCGAGCAGTACTTC. It translates as CASSWDRGEQYF.